Below, 16 T cell receptor delta chains from the same sample are listed, as sequenced in a study of gammadelta T cells in human blood. TCRdb re-called the RT-PCR reads using CATT. Of about 800 delta-chain clones in the sample, about half are singletons; the top ten hold about 30%. Sequencing was done on a sample of Vgamma9Vdelta2 gamma-delta T cells from infant blood. The source is a human donor.

Turning to this clone: This likely reflects a read error, since a far larger clone is one base away. The chain joins TRDV2 to TRDJ3, with no clear D. CDR3 length: 20 amino acids. CDR1 and CDR2 (germline): GEAIGNYY, EKD. The CDR3 is CAYDTGRALPSSWDTRQMFF. CDR3 DNA: TGTGCCTATGACACAGGGAGGGCCCTCCCTAGCTCCTGGGACACCCGACAGATGTTTTTC.

Notes on this clone: The protein in TCRdb stems from a much larger clone and differs at residue 4 from this DNA's translation, likely a read error; here the protein is translated from the DNA. The chain is built from TRDV2 and TRDJ3, with D perhaps being TRDD2 or TRDD3 (5 bases each). The V gene lost 5 bases and the J gene lost 0 bases, with 19 bases spanning the gap. Germline V gene lookup returns CDR1 GEAIGNYY and CDR2 EKD. CDR3 length: 19 residues. This chain's CDR3 is CACGTPGGFRSWDTRQMFF. CDR3 coding DNA: TGTGCCTGTGGCACGCCCGGGGGCTTCCGCTCCTGGGACACCCGACAGATGTTTTTC.

About this clone itself: With a far larger clone one base away, a read error is the likely cause. The chain links TRDV2 to TRDJ3, with TRDD3 matching 11 bases. Germline loops: CDR1 GEAIGNYY, CDR2 EKD. This CDR3 contains 20 residues. The CDR3 loop reads CACDTGWGIPSSRDTRQMFF. The CDR3 nucleotides read TGTGCCTGTGACACCGGCTGGGGGATACCGAGCTCCCGGGACACCCGACAGATGTTTTTC.

On this clone: This likely came from a read error, as a far larger clone is one base away. The gene calls are TRDV2 and TRDJ1; TRDD3 matches 10 bases. Germline V CDR1 and CDR2: GEAIGNYY, EKD. This CDR3 spans 15 amino acids. This CDR3 is CACDVLGDHTEKLIF. CDR3 in DNA: TGTGCCTGTGACGTACTGGGGGATCACACCGAGAAACTCATCTTT.

This clone was recorded once. One base separates it from a far larger clone, so it is likely a read error. Other DNA variants within this sample encode the same CDR3. This chain links TRDV2 with TRDJ3, with TRDD3 matching over 13 bases. CDR3 length: 19 amino acids. The V gene's germline CDR1 is GEAIGNYY and CDR2 EKD. The chain's CDR3 is CACDTVLGDTSWDTRQMFF. CDR3 DNA sequence: TGTGCCTGTGACACCGTACTGGGGGATACGAGCTGGGACACTCGACAGATGTTTTTC.

Points on this clone: The protein in TCRdb stems from a much larger clone and differs at residue 8 from this DNA's translation, likely a read error; here the protein is translated from the DNA. The V gene is TRDV2, the J gene TRDJ3; the D gene is possibly TRDD3 (5 bases). The V gene lost 3 bases and the J gene lost 0 bases, with 17 bases spanning the gap. This CDR3 region has 19 residues. Germline values: CDR1 GEAIGNYY, CDR2 EKD. The CDR3 DNA sequence: TGTGCCTGTGACGGTGCTGGGACCGTCAGCTCCTGGGACACCCGACAGATGTTTTTC. Encoded protein: CACDGAGTVSSWDTRQMFF.

By proportion, this clone is large. The same CDR3 can be traced to other DNA sequences in this sample. The chain has TRDV2 and TRDJ2; 10 nucleotides align to TRDD3. There are 18 residues in the CDR3. V shed 0 bases, J shed 0 bases, and the junction held 6 bases outside the gene matches. In germline, CDR1 is GEAIGNYY, CDR2 EKD. CDR3 in amino acids: CACDTLTGGSPLTAQLFF. CDR3 coding DNA: TGTGCCTGTGACACCCTTACTGGGGGATCCCCTTTGACAGCACAACTCTTCTTT.

Comments on this clone: The TCRdb record carries a much larger clone's protein, which differs from this DNA's translation at residue 4; a read error is the likely cause, and the protein listed here is the DNA translation. The chain joins TRDV2 to TRDJ3; a weak D match, TRDD3 (5 bases). Germline V gene lookup returns CDR1 GEAIGNYY and CDR2 EKD. The CDR3 loop spans 18 amino acids. This CDR3 reads CACGTAGPLSWDTRQMFF. The CDR3, as DNA: TGTGCCTGTGGCACCGCTGGGCCGCTCTCCTGGGACACCCGACAGATGTTTTTC.

As to this clone: This probably arose from a read error, given a far larger clone one base away. The rearrangement joins TRDV2 to TRDJ3; 9 bases align to TRDD3. The CDR3 length is 20 residues. The germline V gene has CDR1 GEAIGNYY and CDR2 EKD. CDR3 sequence: CACDSVLGELSSWETRQMFF. The CDR3 DNA reads TGTGCCTGTGACTCTGTACTGGGGGAATTAAGCTCCTGGGAAACCCGACAGATGTTTTTC.

In regard to this clone: A read error likely explains why the TCRdb protein, taken from a much larger clone, differs from this DNA's translation at residue 11; the protein shown is translated from the DNA. This rearrangement joins TRDV2 to TRDJ2, with 8 positions matching TRDD3. Germline trimming cut 3 bases from V and 0 bases from J; bases unmatched to any gene: 11. This CDR3 is 18 amino acids long. Per germline, CDR1 GEAIGNYY and CDR2 EKD. CDR3 in DNA: TGTGCCTGTGACCCCGTACTGGGGGCCATCTCTTTGACAGCACAACTCTTCTTT. Translated, it gives CACDPVLGAISLTAQLFF.

By share, this clone counts as large (0.1 to 1%). The same CDR3 is also encoded by other DNA sequences in this sample. The chain joins TRDV2 to TRDJ2; D ambiguous. The germline CDR1 and CDR2 sequences are GEAIGNYY and EKD. CDR3 length equals 14 residues. The V end lost 1 base, the J end lost 4 bases, and 9 bases lay between the germline ends. This chain's CDR3 is CACDTLVSTAQLFF. DNA of the CDR3: TGTGCCTGTGACACGTTGGTTTCGACAGCACAACTCTTCTTT.

Note on this clone: A read error likely explains why the TCRdb protein, taken from a much larger clone, differs from this DNA's translation at residue 6; the protein shown is translated from the DNA. The chain carries TRDV2 and TRDJ3, with D perhaps given as TRDD2 or TRDD3 (5 bases each). The CDR3 runs 19 residues. V gave up 1 base and J gave up 0 bases, with 15 bases separating them. Per the germline V gene, CDR1 is GEAIGNYY and CDR2 is EKD. CDR3 region: CACDTLGGFRSWDTRQMFF. CDR3 sequence (DNA): TGTGCCTGTGACACGCTCGGGGGCTTCCGCTCCTGGGACACCCGACAGATGTTTTTC.

Details on this clone: This likely reflects a read error, since a far larger clone is one base away. This sample includes further DNA sequences coding for the same CDR3. J is TRDJ3 and V is TRDV2; D remains unclear. Trimming cost V 4 bases and J 0 bases, with 12 bases left between them. Germline loops: CDR1 GEAIGNYY, CDR2 EKD. The CDR3 is made up of 17 amino acids. The CDR3 region has the DNA TGTGCCTGTGATAAATGGGAGGTCTCCTGGGACACCCGACAGATGTTTTTC. This codes for CACDKWEVSWDTRQMFF.

Worth noting for this clone: A far larger clone is only one base removed, so a read error is likely. The V gene is TRDV2, the J gene TRDJ3; 9 bases align to TRDD3. The V segment lost 3 bases and the J segment 0 bases; nucleotides outside the gene matches: 11. Germline loops: CDR1 GEAIGNYY, CDR2 EKD. CDR3 length: 20 amino acids. CDR3 amino acids: CACDAVLGELSSWDTRQMFF. The CDR3 DNA follows: TGTGCCTGTGACGCTGTACTGGGGGAATTAAGCTCCTGGGACACCCGACAGATGTTTTTC.

Comment on this clone: A far larger clone is a single base away, which makes a read error likely. The chain is built from TRDV2 and TRDJ3, with 11 bases aligning to TRDD3. CDR1 is GEAIGNYY and CDR2 is EKD in the germline V gene. The CDR3 length is 20 residues. Trimming took 0 bases from V and 2 from J; bases not matched to a gene: 8. CDR3 loop: CACDTGWGIPSPWDTRQMFF. The CDR3 nucleotides are TGTGCCTGTGACACCGGCTGGGGGATACCGAGCCCCTGGGACACCCGACAGATGTTTTTC.

With respect to this clone: A far bigger clonotype differs at one base, so this is likely a read error. This chain uses TRDV2 with TRDJ3, with a weak D call TRDD3 (6 bases). This CDR3 has 17 amino acids. With 2 bases removed from V and 1 base from J, the gap between germline ends came to 11 bases. CDR1 is GEAIGNYY and CDR2 is EKD in the germline V gene. CDR3 bases: TGTGCCTGTGACAATACTGGGAGATCCTGGGACACCCGACAGATGTTTTTC. This translates into CACDNTGRSWDTRQMFF.